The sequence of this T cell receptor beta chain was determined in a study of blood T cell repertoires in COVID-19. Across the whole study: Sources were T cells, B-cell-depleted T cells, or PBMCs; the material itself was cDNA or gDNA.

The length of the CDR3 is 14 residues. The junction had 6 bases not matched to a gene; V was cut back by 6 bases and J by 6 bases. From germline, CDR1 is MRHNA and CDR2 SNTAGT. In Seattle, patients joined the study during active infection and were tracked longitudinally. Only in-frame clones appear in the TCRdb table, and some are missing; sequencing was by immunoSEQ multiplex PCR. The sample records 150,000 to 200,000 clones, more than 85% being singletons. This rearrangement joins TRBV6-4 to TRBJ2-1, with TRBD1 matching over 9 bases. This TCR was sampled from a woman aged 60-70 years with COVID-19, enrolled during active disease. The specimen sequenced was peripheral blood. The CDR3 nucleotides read TGTGCCAGCAGCTGGGACAGGGAAGGCAATGAGCAGTTCTTC. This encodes CASSWDREGNEQFF.